These T cell receptor beta chains were read from a single sample in a study of blood T cell repertoires in COVID-19. The table came from immunoSEQ multiplex PCR; TCRdb's copy has only in-frame clones and leaves some out. The top ten clones hold 0.9% of a sample with roughly 110,000 clones, about two thirds of them seen once. Sequencing input: peripheral blood. The receptors shown here come from a human donor with acute or convalescent COVID-19. The donor label of this sample is uncertain. CDR3s include the opening cysteine and the closing phenylalanine or tryptophan. A D gene is named only where the DNA matches it firmly. Not all rows give a size; the values are once, few, many and, for expanded clones, a class.

>TRBD2|NA|TRBV6-1|TRBJ2-5|16
CASSEAKRGGRETQYF
TGTGCCAGCAGTGAAGCGAAGCGGGGGGGACGGGAGACCCAGTACTTC
>NA|few|TRBV12-3/TRBV12-4|TRBJ1-1|13
CASSQGSDTEAFF
TGTGCCAGCAGTCAGGGGAGCGACACTGAAGCTTTCTTT
>NA|NA|TRBV2|TRBJ1-5|14
CASRLKYGDQPQHF
TGTGCCAGCAGGTTGAAGTACGGGGATCAGCCCCAGCATTTT
>TRBD2|few|TRBV7-6|TRBJ2-5|13
CASSLGLQETQYF
TGTGCCAGCAGCTTGGGACTACAAGAGACCCAGTACTTC
>TRBD2|once|TRBV18|TRBJ2-3|17
CASSSLAPGLATDTQYF
TGTGCCAGCTCATCCCTTGCCCCGGGACTAGCTACAGATACGCAGTATTTT
>NA|once|TRBV11-2|TRBJ2-3|16
CASSLDRGGGTDTQYF
TGTGCCAGCAGCTTAGATCGTGGTGGGGGGACAGATACGCAGTATTTT
>NA|NA|TRBV11-2|TRBJ1-1|14
CASSLGARNTEAFF
TGTGCCAGCAGCTTAGGTGCCAGAAACACTGAAGCTTTCTTT
>TRBD2|few|TRBV9|TRBJ2-7|13
CASSVQGSGEQYF
TGTGCCAGCAGCGTACAAGGTAGCGGGGAGCAGTACTTC
>NA|NA|TRBV9|TRBJ1-2|13
CASSVESGDGYTF
TGTGCCAGCAGCGTAGAGTCAGGGGACGGCTACACCTTC
>TRBD1|once|TRBV30|TRBJ2-7|14
CAWSRTGGVYEQYF
TGTGCCTGGAGCCGGACAGGGGGAGTCTACGAGCAGTACTTC
>NA|NA|TRBV4-1|TRBJ1-1|13
CASSQAGSTEAFF
TGCGCCAGCAGCCAAGCGGGGTCCACTGAAGCTTTCTTT
>NA|NA|TRBV18|TRBJ1-5|13
CASSPGLSEPQHF
TGTGCCAGCTCACCTGGACTATCGGAGCCCCAGCATTTT
>NA|NA|TRBV15|TRBJ1-2|14
CATSREQQYYGYTF
TGTGCCACCAGCAGAGAACAACAGTACTATGGCTACACCTTC
>NA|NA|TRBV30|TRBJ1-2|11
CAWSVLAGYTF
TGTGCCTGGAGTGTACTCGCTGGCTACACCTTC
>NA|NA|TRBV20-1|TRBJ1-2|11
CSARIGPGDTF
TGCAGTGCTAGAATAGGTCCGGGGGACACCTTC
>TRBD1|NA|TRBV25-1|TRBJ1-2|13
CASYGQGHNGYTF
TGTGCCAGCTACGGACAGGGTCATAATGGCTACACCTTC
>NA|NA|TRBV24-1|TRBJ2-2|14
CATRPPGNTGELFF
TGTGCCACCAGGCCCCCGGGGAACACCGGGGAGCTGTTTTTT
>NA|NA|TRBV6-1|TRBJ1-2|13
CASSERGRDGYTF
TGTGCCAGCAGTGAAAGGGGAAGAGATGGCTACACCTTC
>TRBD1|NA|TRBV5-1|TRBJ1-2|15
CASSISRDRGYGYTF
TGCGCCAGCAGCATCAGCCGGGACAGGGGGTATGGCTACACCTTC
>NA|NA|TRBV4-1|TRBJ1-5|15
CASSQEGGNNQPQHF
TGCGCCAGCAGCCAAGAGGGAGGGAACAATCAGCCCCAGCATTTT
>TRBD1|NA|TRBV19|TRBJ1-5|15
CASRTGYYSNQPQHF
TGTGCCAGTCGGACAGGCTATTATAGCAATCAGCCCCAGCATTTT
>TRBD1|NA|TRBV4-1|TRBJ1-4|15
CASSPTATGGEKLFF
TGCGCCAGCAGCCCCACAGCAACAGGGGGTGAAAAACTGTTTTTT
>NA|NA|TRBV2|TRBJ1-1|14
CASSGQGRGTEAFF
TGTGCCAGCAGTGGGCAGGGGAGGGGCACTGAAGCTTTCTTT
>NA|NA|TRBV19|TRBJ1-2|18
CASSINSGGRTSNYGYTF
TGTGCCAGTAGTATAAACTCTGGGGGCAGAACCTCTAACTATGGCTACACCTTC
>TRBD1|NA|TRBV25-1|TRBJ2-5|15
CASSPGTGGVETQYF
TGTGCCAGCAGTCCCGGGACAGGGGGCGTGGAGACCCAGTACTTC
>NA|NA|TRBV5-5|TRBJ1-1|13
CASSWTVQGEAFF
TGTGCCAGCAGCTGGACGGTCCAGGGTGAAGCTTTCTTT
>NA|few|TRBV19|TRBJ1-5|19
CASSIYPGTRVNSNQPQHF
TGTGCCAGTAGTATTTATCCGGGGACAAGGGTTAATAGCAATCAGCCCCAGCATTTT
>TRBD1|NA|TRBV28|TRBJ2-2|15
CASSPSGTAPGELFF
TGTGCCAGCAGTCCATCCGGGACAGCCCCCGGGGAGCTGTTTTTT
>NA|few|TRBV9|TRBJ1-1|15
CASKFQDTMNTEAFF
TGTGCCAGCAAATTTCAGGACACCATGAACACTGAAGCTTTCTTT
>NA|NA|TRBV7-9|TRBJ1-4|15
CASSLGWETNEKLFF
TGTGCCAGCAGCTTAGGTTGGGAGACTAATGAAAAACTGTTTTTT
>NA|NA|TRBV29-1|TRBJ1-1|11
CSVEFTAEAFF
TGCAGCGTTGAATTTACAGCTGAAGCTTTCTTT
>TRBD1|once|TRBV3-1/TRBV3-2|TRBJ1-2|14
CASSSRQGLGGYTF
TGTGCCAGCAGCTCAAGACAGGGGTTGGGAGGCTACACCTTC
>TRBD1|NA|TRBV3-1/TRBV3-2|TRBJ2-4|15
CASSHIGQGGAIQYF
TGTGCCAGCAGCCATATAGGACAGGGGGGAGCCATTCAGTACTTC
>NA|NA|TRBV2|TRBJ1-6|12
CASSGEVSPLHF
TGTGCCAGCAGTGGCGAGGTTTCACCCCTCCACTTT
>NA|NA|TRBV2|TRBJ1-1|16
CASNVALGQRNTEAFF
TGTGCCAGCAATGTGGCCCTAGGACAGAGAAACACTGAAGCTTTCTTT
>TRBD1|NA|TRBV7-6|TRBJ2-5|14
CASSPQGVKETQYF
TGTGCCAGCAGCCCTCAGGGGGTAAAGGAGACCCAGTACTTC
>NA|once|TRBV7-8|TRBJ1-6|13
CASSFRGGSPLHF
TGTGCCAGCAGCTTCCGAGGGGGTTCACCCCTCCACTTT
>TRBD1|NA|TRBV7-3|TRBJ1-3|19
CASRAEDRGQAPSGNTIYF
TGTGCCAGCAGGGCCGAGGACAGGGGTCAAGCCCCCTCTGGAAACACCATATATTTT
>NA|NA|TRBV7-9|TRBJ2-5|14
CATNRVRALGTQYF
TGTGCCACAAATCGTGTAAGGGCACTAGGGACCCAGTACTTC
>TRBD2|NA|TRBV18|TRBJ2-2|15
CASSAGTRSTGELFF
TGTGCCAGCTCAGCCGGGACTAGGAGTACCGGGGAGCTGTTTTTT
>NA|NA|TRBV5-1|TRBJ1-4|16
CASSLGRTATNEKLFF
TGCGCCAGCAGCCTTGGGCGGACAGCAACTAATGAAAAACTGTTTTTT
>TRBD1|few|TRBV12-3/TRBV12-4|TRBJ1-1|12
CASSSQGAGAFF
TGTGCCAGCAGTAGCCAGGGGGCGGGCGCTTTCTTT
>TRBD2|NA|TRBV24-1|TRBJ2-3|16
CATSDSLAGARDTQYF
TGTGCCACCAGTGACTCACTAGCGGGGGCTCGGGATACGCAGTATTTT
>TRBD1|once|TRBV5-1|TRBJ1-1|14
CASSLQGAKTEAFF
TGCGCCAGCAGCTTGCAGGGGGCGAAGACTGAAGCTTTCTTT